This T cell receptor (beta chain) originates from a study of shared clonotypes between healthy human individuals. Study results and caveats: The expectation was that sequencing depth would affect clonotype sharing among donors. Clonotypes shared by all four sorted-subset donors had higher generation probabilities than non-shared clonotypes.

CD8 cells classed as naive were CD45RO-negative and positively selected for CCR7, excluding terminally differentiated effector memory CD45RA+ cells. Donors were healthy HIV-negative adults without recent acute infections or vaccinations. V was pared by 0 bases and J by 5 bases, with 6 bases of the junction left unmatched. The CDR3 runs to 15 residues. Germline V gene lookup returns CDR1 SGHNT and CDR2 YYREEE (reference sequence). A note on this clone: The target antigen is unknown.

Some clones are missing from TCRdb's copy, which holds only in-frame ones; the method was immunoSEQ multiplex PCR. The table lists around 620,000 clones, approximately 95% of them singletons. The sample was naive CD8+ T cells sorted from blood. The sequence derives from a young woman in good health. V is TRBV5-4 and J is TRBJ2-5, with 8 bases lining up with TRBD1. The CDR3 DNA is TGTGCCAGCAGCTTGGCTGGACAGGGAGACGAGACCCAGTACTTC. It yields the protein CASSLAGQGDETQYF.